This record covers a single TCR beta chain. This specimen comes from a study of cytomegalovirus exposure and HLA in healthy donors. PCR involved 60 Vbeta and 13 Jbeta primers. Generated by immunoSEQ multiplex PCR, the TCRdb table keeps only in-frame clones and is missing some. The table shows 200,000 to 250,000 clones, with 70% to 85% occurring only once. Germline values: CDR1 SGHNT, CDR2 YYREEE (reference sequence). The CDR3 length is 14 residues. The rearrangement joins TRBV5-4 to TRBJ2-5, with 9 bases matching TRBD1. The J call is uncertain, as TRBJ2-7 better fits the DNA end. The TCR was taken from a man between 50 and 59 years old in good health and CMV-seronegative. Sequenced input: PBMCs. The CDR3 here is CASSRQGEHYEQYF. The CDR3 bases are TGTGCCAGCAGCCGACAGGGGGAACACTACGAGCAGTACTTC.